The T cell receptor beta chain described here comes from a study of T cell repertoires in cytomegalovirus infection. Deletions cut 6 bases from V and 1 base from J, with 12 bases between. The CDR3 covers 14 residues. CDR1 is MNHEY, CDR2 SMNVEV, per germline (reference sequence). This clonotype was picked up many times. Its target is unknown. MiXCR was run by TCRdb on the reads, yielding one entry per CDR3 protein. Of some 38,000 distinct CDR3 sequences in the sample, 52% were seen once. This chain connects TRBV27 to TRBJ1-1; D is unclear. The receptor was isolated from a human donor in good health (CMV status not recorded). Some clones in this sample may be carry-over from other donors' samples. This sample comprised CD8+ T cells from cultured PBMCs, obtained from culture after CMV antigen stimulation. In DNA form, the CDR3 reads TGTGCCAGCAGGATAGGACCCCGGAACACTGAAGCTTTCTTT. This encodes CASRIGPRNTEAFF.